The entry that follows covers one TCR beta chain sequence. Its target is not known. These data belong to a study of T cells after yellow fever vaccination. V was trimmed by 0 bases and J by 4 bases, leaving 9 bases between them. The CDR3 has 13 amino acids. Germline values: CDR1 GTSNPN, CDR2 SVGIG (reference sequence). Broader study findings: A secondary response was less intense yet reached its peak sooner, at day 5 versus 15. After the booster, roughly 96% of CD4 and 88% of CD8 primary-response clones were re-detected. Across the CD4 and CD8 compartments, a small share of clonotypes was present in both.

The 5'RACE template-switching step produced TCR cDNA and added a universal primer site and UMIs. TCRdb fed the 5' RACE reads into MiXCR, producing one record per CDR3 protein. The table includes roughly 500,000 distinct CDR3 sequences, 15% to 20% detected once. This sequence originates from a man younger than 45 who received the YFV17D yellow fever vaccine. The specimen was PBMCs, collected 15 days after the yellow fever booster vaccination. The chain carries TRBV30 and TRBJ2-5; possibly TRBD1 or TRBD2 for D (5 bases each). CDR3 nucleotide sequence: TGTGCCTGGAGTGTGGGGGTTCGAGAGACCCAGTACTTC. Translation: CAWSVGVRETQYF.